This TCR beta chain was sequenced for a study of shared clonotypes between healthy human individuals. General study results and limits: Richness estimates generally favored naive over memory subsets.

Only in-frame clones appear in the TCRdb table, and some are missing; sequencing was by immunoSEQ multiplex PCR. The profile shows hundreds of thousands of clones, approximately 97% of them singletons. About this clone itself: Its cognate antigen is unknown.

The receptor's source is a woman aged 25 to 39 in good health. The sequencing input was naive CD4+ T cells sorted from blood. Subset reported: CD45RA+ positively selected.

The CDR3: CASNQGAYEQYF. The DNA of the CDR3 is TGTGCCAGCAATCAGGGGGCCTACGAGCAGTACTTC. The rearrangement uses TRBV2 and TRBJ2-7; 7 bases line up with TRBD1. Trimming took 7 bases from V and 2 from J; bases not matched to a gene: 2. From germline, CDR1 is SNHLY and CDR2 FYNNEI. The CDR3 is 12 amino acids.